This TCR beta chain is from a study of blood T cell repertoires in COVID-19. Produced via immunoSEQ multiplex PCR; TCRdb's table is partial and in-frame only. The sample carries roughly 150,000 clones, 77% recorded once. Germline values: CDR1 KGHSH, CDR2 LQKENI. V was trimmed by 0 bases and J by 6 bases, leaving 8 bases between them. The CDR3 consists of 13 residues. The V call is TRBV18, the J call TRBJ1-2; D not resolved. This TCR was sampled from a man in his sixties or seventies with acute or convalescent COVID-19. The sequenced sample was peripheral blood. CDR3 protein: CASSPPSVDGYTF. CDR3 DNA sequence: TGTGCCAGCTCACCACCCTCGGTTGATGGCTACACCTTC.